The rows below give T cell receptor beta chains drawn from one sample of a study of shared clonotypes between healthy human individuals. TCRdb's table, derived via immunoSEQ multiplex PCR, lists solely in-frame clones and lacks some. The sample has about 380,000 clones; roughly 96% are singletons. Source material: memory CD8+ T cells sorted from blood. These TCRs come from a man aged 25 to 45 in good health. Both conserved end residues are part of each CDR3. A D gene is named only where the DNA matches it firmly. Size tells how often a clone was seen (once, few, many) or the class of an expanded clone, and some rows leave it out.

.	TRBV5-1	TRBD2	TRBJ2-1	TGCGCCAGCAGCTTCACGGGAGGGCCCTACAATGAGCAGTTCTTC	CASSFTGGPYNEQFF
.	TRBV29-1	.	TRBJ2-3	TGCAGCGTGGAAACCGGGTCTCACCCAGATACGCAGTATTTT	CSVETGSHPDTQYF
.	TRBV7-8	.	TRBJ2-6	TGTGCCAGCAGCTTACGTAGTGCTGGGGCCAACGTCCTGACTTTC	CASSLRSAGANVLTF
.	TRBV2	.	TRBJ2-7	TGTGCCAGCAGTGAAATGAGTACATACGAGCAGTACTTC	CASSEMSTYEQYF
.	TRBV6-1	TRBD1	TRBJ1-6	TGTGCCAGCAGTGAGGTCTCAGGGGGCGATAATTCACCCCTCCACTTT	CASSEVSGGDNSPLHF
.	TRBV28	.	TRBJ2-4	TGTGCCAGCAGTTTAGTGGCACCGGGGGCCAAAAACATTCAGTACTTC	CASSLVAPGAKNIQYF
.	TRBV27	.	TRBJ1-2	TGTGCCAGCAGTTTGGGGGGCTACACCTTC	CASSLGGYTF
.	TRBV27	.	TRBJ1-2	TGTGCCAGCAGTCTGCACAGGAGCCCCAAAGAGGGCTACACCTTC	CASSLHRSPKEGYTF
.	TRBV7-9	TRBD2	TRBJ2-1	TGTGCCAGCAGCTATGGGGCGGGAGTTACCTCCTACAATGAGCAGTTCTTC	CASSYGAGVTSYNEQFF
.	TRBV6-6	.	TRBJ2-3	TGTGCCAGCAGTTACTCGCTAGGGTCGGCAACGCAGTATTTT	CASSYSLGSATQYF
.	TRBV6-1	.	TRBJ1-5	TGTGCCAGCAGTGAAGGAGGGGGCAATCAGCCCCAGCATTTT	CASSEGGGNQPQHF
.	TRBV10-3	.	TRBJ2-7	TGTGCCATCACGCCCGGCGGGTTGACGTACGAGCAGTACTTC	CAITPGGLTYEQYF
.	TRBV4-1	.	TRBJ2-7	TGCGCCAGCAGCCAAGATACTTGGACGAAGTACGAGCAGTACTTC	CASSQDTWTKYEQYF
.	TRBV30	.	TRBJ2-2	TGTGCCTGGAATTTCCTGAAATCCGGGGAGCTGTTTTTT	CAWNFLKSGELFF
.	TRBV28	.	TRBJ2-7	TGTGCCAGCAGTTCATCAGAACTATCGTCCTACGAGCAGTACTTC	CASSSSELSSYEQYF
.	TRBV6-1	.	TRBJ2-6	TGTGCCAGCAGTGAACCAGGGACCGGGGCCAACGTCCTGACTTTC	CASSEPGTGANVLTF
.	TRBV7-9	.	TRBJ2-7	TGTGCCAGCAGCTTAGGGGACGGAGAGCAGTACTTC	CASSLGDGEQYF
.	TRBV6-6	.	TRBJ2-7	TGTGCCAGCACCACATACCGACAAGGGTTCGGGGAGCAGTACTTC	CASTTYRQGFGEQYF
.	TRBV4-1	.	TRBJ2-5	TGCGCCAGCAGCCAGGCTAGCACGGGGAGAGAGACCCAGTACTTC	CASSQASTGRETQYF
.	TRBV7-9	.	TRBJ1-1	TGTGCCAGCAGCTTAGGGGAACGGGGACGGAGGAACACTGAAGCTTTCTTT	CASSLGERGRRNTEAFF
.	TRBV9	TRBD1	TRBJ1-4	TGTGCCAGCAGCGTAGAGGGACAGGGAAATGAAAAACTGTTTTTT	CASSVEGQGNEKLFF
.	TRBV4-2	.	TRBJ2-3	TGTGCCAGCAGCCAACCCTCCGCGGTTAGCACAGATACGCAGTATTTT	CASSQPSAVSTDTQYF
.	TRBV9	TRBD1	TRBJ2-1	TGTGCCAGCAGCGGGTCCCCGGGACAGTTCAATGAGCAGTTCTTC	CASSGSPGQFNEQFF
once	TRBV5-5	.	TRBJ2-7	TGTGCCAGCAGCTCGGCATTACGGGGAGGCCTCAAGTACTTC	CASSSALRGGLKYF
.	TRBV2	TRBD1	TRBJ1-6	TGTGCCAGTCGACAGGGGGCGAATTCACCCCTCCACTTT	CASRQGANSPLHF
.	TRBV29-1	.	TRBJ2-7	TGCAGCGTTGACGCCCGGGACGGTGCCTACGAGCAGTACTTC	CSVDARDGAYEQYF
.	TRBV28	.	TRBJ1-5	TGTGCCAGCAGTTTAAACGGGGTTTGGGGCAATCAGCCCCAGCATTTT	CASSLNGVWGNQPQHF
once	TRBV27	TRBD1	TRBJ1-2	TGTGCCAGCAGTTATAAGACAGGGGAATATGGCTACACCTTC	CASSYKTGEYGYTF
.	TRBV7-2	.	TRBJ1-2	TGTGCCAGCAGCTTAGTGGGCCCCAACTATGGCTACACCTTC	CASSLVGPNYGYTF
.	TRBV28	.	TRBJ1-1	TGTGCCAGCAGTTTGGCAGGGGATGTCATGAACACTGAAGCTTTCTTT	CASSLAGDVMNTEAFF
.	TRBV5-1	TRBD1	TRBJ2-1	TGCGCCAGCAGCTTGGAGAGGACAGGGGGCGCGGGAGAGCAGTTCTTC	CASSLERTGGAGEQFF
.	TRBV28	.	TRBJ1-3	TGTGCCAGCAAGGGGTTCTCTGGAAACACCATATATTTT	CASKGFSGNTIYF
.	TRBV6-5	.	TRBJ2-7	TGTGCCAGCACGTCCCCTGAGACCTACGAGCAGTACTTC	CASTSPETYEQYF
.	TRBV7-2	.	TRBJ1-3	TGTGCCAGCAGCTTAGCCGGGACGGTCTCTGGAAACACCATATATTTT	CASSLAGTVSGNTIYF
.	TRBV4-1	.	TRBJ2-3	TGCGCCAGCAGCCAACCCGGACTCATCACAGATACGCAGTATTTT	CASSQPGLITDTQYF
once	TRBV7-2	.	TRBJ1-4	TGTGCCAGCAGCTTAGTAGGAGGGCCTAATGAAAAACTGTTTTTT	CASSLVGGPNEKLFF
.	TRBV5-4	.	TRBJ2-4	TGTGCCAGCAGCTCAGGGGTGGCCAAAAACATTCAGTACTTC	CASSSGVAKNIQYF
few	TRBV5-4	.	TRBJ2-7	TGTGCCAGCAGCTTGGACACCTACGAGCAGTACTTC	CASSLDTYEQYF
.	TRBV6-6	.	TRBJ2-7	TGTGCCAGCAGTTACCCGGGTCAGGATATGTGGGAGCAGTACTTC	CASSYPGQDMWEQYF
once	TRBV5-1	TRBD2	TRBJ2-1	TGCGCCAGCAGCTTGACAGGAAGGACTAGCGGGACCTACAATGAGCAGTTCTTC	CASSLTGRTSGTYNEQFF
.	TRBV7-8	TRBD1	TRBJ1-5	TGTGCCAGCAGCTTAGACAGGGGGCTTAGCAATCAGCCCCAGCATTTT	CASSLDRGLSNQPQHF
.	TRBV14	TRBD1	TRBJ1-1	TGTGCCAGCAGCCACCCGGGACAGGGGACGGCCACTGAAGCTTTCTTT	CASSHPGQGTATEAFF
once	TRBV6-1	TRBD2	TRBJ2-7	TGTGCCAGCAGTGCCCCCTCAGGGAGGGCAACGTACTTC	CASSAPSGRATYF
once	TRBV29-1	.	TRBJ1-2	TGCAGCGTTGAGGGGGGAGGTAGGGACTATGGCTACACCTTC	CSVEGGGRDYGYTF
.	TRBV4-1	.	TRBJ1-1	TGCGCCAGCAGCCAAGCCGCCGGGGGAAACACTGAAGCTTTCTTT	CASSQAAGGNTEAFF
.	TRBV5-1	.	TRBJ2-5	TGCGCCAGCAGCTTCGGCGGGGGCGGGGAGACCCAGTACTTC	CASSFGGGGETQYF
.	TRBV28	.	TRBJ2-4	TGTGCCAGCATCGGGTCGAGGACCAAAAACATTCAGTACTTC	CASIGSRTKNIQYF
.	TRBV4-1	TRBD2	TRBJ2-1	TGCGCCAGCAGCCAACTCTACCTGGGGCTAGCGGGATCCAATGAGCAGTTCTTC	CASSQLYLGLAGSNEQFF
.	TRBV11-2	TRBD2	TRBJ2-3	TGTGCCAGCAGCCCCCCATGCGGGGAGGGGTTCACAGATACGCAGTATTTT	CASSPPCGEGFTDTQYF
.	TRBV6-1	TRBD2	TRBJ2-3	TGTGCCAGCAGTGAAGCTATGCGGGGGACAGATACGCAGTATTTT	CASSEAMRGTDTQYF
.	TRBV6-6	.	TRBJ2-3	TGTGCCAGCAGGGGCACAGATACGCAGTATTTT	CASRGTDTQYF
.	TRBV28	.	TRBJ2-3	TGTGCCAGCAGTTTTGTAATAGCGGCGGATACGCAGTATTTT	CASSFVIAADTQYF